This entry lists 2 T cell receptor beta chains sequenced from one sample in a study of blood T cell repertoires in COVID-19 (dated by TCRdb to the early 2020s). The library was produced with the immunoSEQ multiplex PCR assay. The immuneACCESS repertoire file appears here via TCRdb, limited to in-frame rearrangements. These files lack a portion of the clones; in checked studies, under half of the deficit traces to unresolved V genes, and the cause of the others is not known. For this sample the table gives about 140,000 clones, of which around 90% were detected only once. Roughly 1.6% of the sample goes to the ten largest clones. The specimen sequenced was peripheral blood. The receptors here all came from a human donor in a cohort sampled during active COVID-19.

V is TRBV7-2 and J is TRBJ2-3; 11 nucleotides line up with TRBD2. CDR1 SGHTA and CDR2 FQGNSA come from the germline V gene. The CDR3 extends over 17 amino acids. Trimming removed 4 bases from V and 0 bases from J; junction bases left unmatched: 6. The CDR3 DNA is TGTGCCAGCAGCTCTCTAATAGCGGGGGGGAGCACAGATACGCAGTATTTT. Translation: CASSSLIAGGSTDTQYF.

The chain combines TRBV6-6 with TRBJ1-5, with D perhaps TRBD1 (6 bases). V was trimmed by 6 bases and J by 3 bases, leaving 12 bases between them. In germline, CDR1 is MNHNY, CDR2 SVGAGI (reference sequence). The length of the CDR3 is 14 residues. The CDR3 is CASREGGVNQPQHF. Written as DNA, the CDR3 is TGTGCCAGCAGGGAGGGGGGGGTCAATCAGCCCCAGCATTTT.